This T cell receptor (beta chain) came from a study of T-cell reconstitution after alpha-beta-depleted transplantation in children (dated by TCRdb to 2016 to 2017). At the level of the whole study: The study quantitatively tracked T-cell immune reconstitution after TCRalphabeta/CD19-depleted allogeneic hematopoietic cell transplantation in children using TCR repertoire profiling.

The library was built by means of PCR. The instrument given in TCRdb is Illumina HiSeq 2500. TCR libraries were prepared with molecular barcoding, using unique molecular identifiers to normalize TCRbeta repertoire quantification. The raw public data were reprocessed by TCRdb itself: fastp quality trimming at Q25, MiXCR clonotype calling, in-frame beta chains only. Entries that share a CDR3 protein sequence are merged under the most common genes and DNA. This sample is represented by some 600,000 distinct CDR3 sequences; around 13% of them were singletons. Clones ranked in the top ten supply about 2% of the sample. Interpreted using the paper, the treatment or condition label stands for: allogeneic hematopoietic cell transplantation with graft depleted of TCRalphabeta T cells and CD19 B cells. Transplant recipients were children who received TCRalphabeta/CD19-depleted allogeneic hematopoietic cell grafts.

From a lookup of the germline V gene, CDR1 and CDR2 are SQVTM and ANQGSEA. The CDR3 has 14 amino acids, counting the end cysteine and phenylalanine. This entry keeps only the CDR3 DNA: 42 bases, framed from base 1. Deletion took 1 base off V and 6 bases off J, with a span of 15 bases between the germline ends. Overall results and qualifications from the work: About two months after transplant, the apparently early recovery of alphabetaT-cell counts reportedly depended on just several hundred clones that had expanded rapidly and came from non-depleted graft cells. In some patients, the high TCRbeta diversity seen at day 60 was put down to recipient T cells and intrathymic progenitors that had survived conditioning. Over the following months the frequencies of hyperexpanded clones went down, and after one year T-cell counts and TCRbeta diversity were mostly credited to newly produced T cells.

This clonotype turned up a few times. Its recognized antigen is unknown. No much larger clone exists at a distance of one base, and base qualities are not known. The source material was PBMCs, mostly from graft donor cells, sampled 360 days after TCRalphabeta/CD19-depleted stem cell transplant. The sequence derives from a male patient aged 5 to 17 who had a stem cell transplant for acute myeloid leukemia, so the T cells may come from the graft donor. Recombination connected TRBV29-1 to TRBJ1-2, with TRBD1 as a weak D call on 5 bases. The CDR3 here reads CSVEVRDWRNGYTF. The DNA reads TGCAGCGTTGAAGTTAGGGACTGGAGGAATGGCTACACCTTC.